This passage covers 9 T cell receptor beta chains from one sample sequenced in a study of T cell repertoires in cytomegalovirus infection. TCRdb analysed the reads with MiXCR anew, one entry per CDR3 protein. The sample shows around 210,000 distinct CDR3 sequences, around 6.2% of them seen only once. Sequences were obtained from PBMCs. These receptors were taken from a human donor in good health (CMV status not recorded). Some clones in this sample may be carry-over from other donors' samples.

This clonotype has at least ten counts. CDR3 sequence: CASSYQGGEQYF. The CDR3 nucleotides are TGTGCCAGCAGTTACCAGGGTGGCGAGCAGTACTTC. The chain is built from TRBV6-5 and TRBJ2-7, with TRBD1 as a possible D gene (5 bases). The V gene's germline CDR1 is MNHEY and CDR2 SVGAGI. Trimming left V 2 bases short and J 6 bases short, with 8 bases between. CDR3 length: 12 amino acids.

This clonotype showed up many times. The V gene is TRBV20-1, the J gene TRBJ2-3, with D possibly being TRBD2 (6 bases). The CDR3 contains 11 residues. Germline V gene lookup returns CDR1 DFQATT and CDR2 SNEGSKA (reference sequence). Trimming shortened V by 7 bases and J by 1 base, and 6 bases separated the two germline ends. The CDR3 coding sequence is TGCAGTGGGGGGGGCACAGATACGCAGTATTTT. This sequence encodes CSGGGTDTQYF.

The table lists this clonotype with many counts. CDR3 in amino acids: CASTRNPATNEKLFF. CDR3 DNA sequence: TGTGCCAGCACCCGAAATCCTGCAACTAATGAAAAACTGTTTTTT. The rearrangement uses TRBV7-9 and TRBJ1-4; D gene uncertain. Trimming stripped 7 bases from V and 0 bases from J, with 12 bases between. Germline loops: CDR1 SEHNR, CDR2 FQNEAQ (reference sequence). This CDR3 has 15 residues. Using reference TRBV7-9 and TRBJ1-4 for the parts outside the CDR3, the full variable domain is DTGVSQNPRHKITKRGQNVTFRCDPISEHNRLYWYRQTLGQGPEFLTYFQNEAQLEKSRLLSDRFSAERPKGSFSTLEIQRTEQGDSAMYLCASTRNPATNEKLFFGSGTQLSVL.

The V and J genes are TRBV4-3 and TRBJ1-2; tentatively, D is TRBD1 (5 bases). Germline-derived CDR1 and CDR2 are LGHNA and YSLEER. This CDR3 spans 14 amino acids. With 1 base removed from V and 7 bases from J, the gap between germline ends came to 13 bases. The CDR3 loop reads CASSQVAGWGGYTF. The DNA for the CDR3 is TGCGCCAGCAGCCAAGTAGCAGGGTGGGGTGGCTACACCTTC.

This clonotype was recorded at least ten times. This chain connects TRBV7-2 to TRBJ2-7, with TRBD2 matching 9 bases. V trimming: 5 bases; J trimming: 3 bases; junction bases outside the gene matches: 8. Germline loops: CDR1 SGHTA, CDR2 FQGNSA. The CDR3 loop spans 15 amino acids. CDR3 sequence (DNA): TGTGCCAGCAGCCCGATAGCGGGGGCGAACTACGAGCAGTACTTC. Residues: CASSPIAGANYEQYF.

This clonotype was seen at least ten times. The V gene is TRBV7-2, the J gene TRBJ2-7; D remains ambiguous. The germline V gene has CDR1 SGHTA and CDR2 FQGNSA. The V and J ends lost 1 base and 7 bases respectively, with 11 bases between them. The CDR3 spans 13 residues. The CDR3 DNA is TGTGCCAGCAGCTTAGGGGTCTCGGAAGAGCAGTACTTC. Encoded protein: CASSLGVSEEQYF.

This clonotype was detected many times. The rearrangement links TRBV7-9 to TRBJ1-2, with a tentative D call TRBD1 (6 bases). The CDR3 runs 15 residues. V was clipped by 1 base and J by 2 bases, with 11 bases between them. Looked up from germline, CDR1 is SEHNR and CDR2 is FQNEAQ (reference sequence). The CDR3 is CASSLGFTGNYGYTF. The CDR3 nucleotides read TGTGCCAGCAGCTTAGGGTTCACAGGGAACTATGGCTACACCTTC.

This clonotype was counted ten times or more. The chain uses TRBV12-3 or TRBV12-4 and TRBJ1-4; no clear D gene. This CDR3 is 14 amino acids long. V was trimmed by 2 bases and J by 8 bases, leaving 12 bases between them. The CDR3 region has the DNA TGTGCCAGCAGTTTATCGCCAGTAATAGAAAAACTGTTTTTT. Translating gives CASSLSPVIEKLFF.

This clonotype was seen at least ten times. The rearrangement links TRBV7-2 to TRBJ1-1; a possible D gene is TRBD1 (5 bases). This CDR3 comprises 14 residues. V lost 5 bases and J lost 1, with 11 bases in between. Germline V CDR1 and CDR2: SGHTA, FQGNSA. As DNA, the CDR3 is TGTGCCAGCAGCCCCTCAAGGGGGAACACTGAAGCTTTCTTT. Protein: CASSPSRGNTEAFF.